This entry features one T cell receptor (beta chain) sequence. What antigen it recognizes has not been identified. Qualities for individual bases were not recorded, and no much larger clone is one base off. This entry is derived from a study of cytomegalovirus exposure and HLA in healthy donors (dated by TCRdb to the late 2010s). Notes on the research overall: According to an earlier analysis of around 600 of the donors, 150 million to 200 million T cells yielded roughly 110 million unique TCR beta sequences and 276 Gb of sequence data. In the later analysis, no new phenotypic data were used to find candidate immune exposures; instead, reliance was placed on TCR beta sequences and their occurrence across donors. Genome-wide SNP genotypes for about three fifths of the roughly 670 donors were used in a later genetic analysis, which treated that subset as a discovery cohort. Typing coverage differed by locus: A, B, C, DRB1 and DQB1 were typed in about 620-630 donors, DQA1 in 500 to 550, DPA1 in 600 to 610, and DPB1 in approximately 450. Among roughly 400 genotyped donors of the cohort, an average of approximately 240,000 unique TCR beta nucleotide sequences were sequenced per donor, about a sixth of them non-productive. Roughly 300 gigabases of sequencing data and tens of millions of unique TCR sequences were included in an early release covering around 650 HLA-typed donors. The study combined high-throughput TCR immunosequencing, statistical association of individual TCRs with disease status, and machine learning to predict cytomegalovirus infection status. Donor age, sex, ethnicity and CMV serostatus were collected together with the repertoire data. A handful of DR-DQ haplotypes were handled as single units for association and clustering because linkage in the cohort was strong. The aim of the study was to test whether cataloging public T cell receptors could identify signatures of past pathogen exposure. An earlier analysis of 500 to 750 of the donors applied high-throughput TCR beta sequencing to assess whether each TCR beta V gene segment acted as functional or pseudogenic. In addition to the first cohort of 666 subjects, a separate validation cohort of over 90 different subjects was used. The genetic ancestry cluster associated with self-reported Caucasian donors included around 76% of the roughly 390 genotyped donors. HLA typing covered class I and class II loci at four-digit resolution. Every repertoire in the discovery cohort had been generated on one and the same sequencing platform. A later analysis re-examined previously published TCR beta repertoires from more than 550 donors and added high-resolution HLA genotyping to investigate patterns of TCR occurrence. The study used immunosequencing to profile the T cell repertoires of several hundred subjects and linked those repertoires to cytomegalovirus serostatus.

Libraries were constructed by the immunoSEQ multiplex PCR assay. For the multiplex PCR, a mixture combining 60 forward primers for TCR Vbeta segments and 13 reverse primers for TCR Jbeta segments was used. A multiplex PCR assay on genomic DNA amplified the CDR3 region of rearranged TCR beta genes. The Illumina HiSeq System was used to sequence the amplified TCR beta libraries as 87-base-pair reads. In the authors' own workflow: Across the 500 to 850 repertoires, a later analysis counted around 80 million unique TCR beta chains, 9 million to 14 million of which were shared by at least two donors. Raw reads were error-corrected and collapsed into unique sequences with a nearest-neighbor algorithm that merged closely related sequences to remove PCR and sequencing errors. V, D and J gene segments were assigned by aligning CDR3 sequences to IMGT reference sequences. For a sequence to be retained, at least a six-nucleotide match to both a V gene segment and a J gene segment was required. A rearrangement was called productive if the CDR3 had no stop codons and remained in frame with V and J, and every other rearrangement was called non-productive. CDR3 was defined according to IMGT convention as the region running from the second conserved V-encoded cysteine to the conserved J-encoded phenylalanine. The earlier analysis of 587 of the donors excluded sequences that lacked an unambiguous match to a single V gene segment. In an earlier analysis of 450 to 750 of the donors, a V segment was called functional when productive rearrangements were above 56.7%, and segregating when the standard deviation between donors exceeded 5%. A statistical classification framework was built to diagnose cytomegalovirus status from the catalog of TCR beta chain sequences. V and J gene assignment, in a later analysis, came from comparing TCR nucleotide sequences with IMGT/GENE-DB human TR gene sequences. Using the TCRdist pipeline, a later analysis assigned CDR3 sequences along with most-parsimonious VDJ recombination scenarios. A later analysis defined each TCR beta chain by its CDR3 amino acid sequence plus V-gene family, and excluded reads lacking a unique V-gene family. In a later analysis, several hundred highly shared, low-generation-probability nucleotide sequences were removed to address suspected cross-contamination and a sequencing artifact. In a later analysis, a clonal expansion index was calculated for each public chain from normalized within-repertoire ranks of inferred template counts. Generation probabilities in a later analysis came from a VDJ recombination model fitted to out-of-frame rearrangements, and those results were checked against IGoR. Hypergeometric tests were used in a later analysis to score TCR-TCR, TCR-HLA and TCR-CMV co-occurrence, with a repertoire-size bias correction applied to the TCR pairs. To estimate false discovery rates, a later analysis permuted the HLA or CMV assignments 20 times. In a later analysis, co-occurring TCRs were grouped using DBSCAN, and TCRdist sequence similarity was added for clustering within HLA-allele-positive subsets. Repertoires with fewer than 30,000 or more than 120,000 public chains, plus five repertoires with anomalous nucleotide sharing, were excluded from co-occurrence clustering. TCRdb's version of the immuneACCESS table is confined to in-frame rearrangements and falls short of the full clone set. An unresolved V gene accounts for under half of the shortfall where checked; the remainder is of unknown origin. V, J and clone size reflect that table, while D and trimming were determined from the DNA. The sample table shows 150,000 to 200,000 clones, and about 85% are seen once. The ten largest clones capture roughly 1.5% of the sample.

CDR1 LNHDA and CDR2 SQIVND were looked up in the germline V gene (reference sequence). The CDR3 goes from the cysteine to the phenylalanine over 17 residues. The entry retains the CDR3 DNA only, 51 bases that are in frame from base 1. V loses 6 bases, J loses 0 bases, and the germline ends lie 18 bases apart. General findings and caveats noted by the study authors: The only immune exposure information available for the cohort was CMV serostatus. The study gave a list of 150 to 200 TCR beta chains associated with cytomegalovirus. Across donors, most TCR sequences were observed very rarely, whereas some public TCRs were present in many individuals. Several of the top co-occurrence clusters appeared to be linked to parvovirus B19, influenza, CMV and Epstein-Barr virus, according to a later analysis. A further reported finding was that TCR beta sequences accurately predicted the HLA-A and HLA-B alleles for most subjects in the first cohort. Some 15 rarely observed V segments, including chromosome 9 orphons, were excluded from the earlier analysis of several hundred of the donors because counts were too low. According to a later analysis, TCR association rates differed among HLA loci, with DRB1 alleles showing the most associated TCRs and HLA-C alleles showing the fewest. Specific HLA alleles were associated with 15,000 to 20,000 TCR beta sequences at a false discovery rate of 0.05 in a later analysis. Compared with the 666-donor mean, donors in an Asian-associated ancestry cluster had fewer N-insertions in productive TCRs, according to a later genetic analysis. This cohort had only TCR beta chains sequenced, and the lack of alpha or paired-chain data limited which features could be detected. Because HLA typing was missing for some donors at each locus, association tests included only the typed subset. A few of the identified cytomegalovirus-associated TCR beta chains were confirmed in vitro to be specific for cytomegalovirus antigens. It was suggested by the authors that the approach could potentially be generalized to other disease states and immunological phenotypes. A later analysis found that HLA-associated TCR beta chains were more clonally expanded and had lower generation probabilities than equally common non-associated chains. Strong co-occurrence of HLA alleles, especially DR and DQ, made assigning TCR associations to individual alleles difficult. An association between a missense DCLRE1C variant and V-gene and J-gene trimming of TCR beta chains was found in a later genetic analysis and replicated in an independent cohort. Some IMGT-functional V segments, including TRBV6-2 and TRBV6-3, could not be told apart with the 87-base-pair reads, so those segments were excluded. Presence/absence analyses assumed roughly uniform sequencing depth across donors, an assumption that may not hold. The sequencing pipeline was judged likely to have produced a cluster of highly shared sequence variants as a technical artifact. Correlated functional status among segregating V segments might reflect linkage disequilibrium, but an unknown experimental factor could not be ruled out. In an earlier analysis of some 640 of the donors, most TCR beta V segments were observed in productive rearrangements about 90% or about 30% of the time, broadly matching IMGT annotations. A later analysis found that most CMV-associated TCR beta chains appeared HLA-restricted, with HLA associations seemingly driven largely by CMV exposure. In both the original and validation cohorts, the classifier was reported to diagnose cytomegalovirus status with high specificity and sensitivity.

In total, about 650 healthy bone marrow donors made up the cohort. All cohort members were sampled while nominally healthy, although unrecorded immune exposures were likely present. The donor tested CMV seronegative and was one of the 352 seronegative cohort members. A peripheral blood sample was provided by each donor, and peripheral blood mononuclear cells were used for TCR beta sequencing. The Qiagen DNeasy Blood Extraction Kit was used to extract genomic DNA from the blood cell samples. In this chain, TRBV19 is recombined with TRBJ1-3; TRBD1 is a possible D gene, resting on 5 matching bases. This clonotype was sampled from a woman between 45 and 60 years old in good health and CMV-seronegative. Sequenced material: PBMCs. The bases read TGTGCCAGTAGCCTCTTTCTGGGACTGTCCTCTGGAAACACCATATATTTT. This is translated as CASSLFLGLSSGNTIYF.